These 18 T cell receptor beta chains came from one sample sequenced in a study of blood T cell repertoires in COVID-19. Clones were read by immunoSEQ multiplex PCR, and TCRdb kept only the in-frame ones, dropping some. The sample yields 290,000 or so clones, approximately 89% seen once. Sequencing was performed on peripheral blood. The receptors shown here come from a woman under 40 with COVID-19, enrolled during active disease.

This clone came up once. The chain combines TRBV7-8 with TRBJ1-4; D call uncertain. V was clipped by 3 bases and J by 3 bases, with 14 bases between them. There are 16 residues in the CDR3. Germline loops: CDR1 SGHVS, CDR2 FQNEAQ. The CDR3 is CASSLTRLGSNEKLFF. As DNA, the CDR3 is TGTGCCAGCAGCTTGACCAGATTGGGCTCTAATGAAAAACTGTTTTTT. Together with reference TRBV7-8 and TRBJ1-4, the CDR3 gives the full variable domain: GAGVSQSPRYKVAKRGQDVALRCDPISGHVSLFWYQQALGQGPEFLTYFQNEAQLDKSGLPSDRFFAERPEGSVSTLKIQRTQQEDSAVYLCASSLTRLGSNEKLFFGSGTQLSVL.

The chain recombines TRBV2 with TRBJ2-3; 10 bases line up with TRBD2. Germline CDR1 is SNHLY and CDR2 is FYNNEI. Losses at the gene ends were 2 bases for V and 6 bases for J; bases not matched to a gene: 8. The CDR3 sequence is 16 residues long. The CDR3 sequence: CASSEPAGGLADTQYF. In DNA, the CDR3 is TGTGCCAGCAGTGAACCAGCGGGAGGGCTGGCGGATACGCAGTATTTT. The variable domain in full, completed from reference TRBV2 and TRBJ2-3, reads EPEVTQTPSHQVTQMGQEVILRCVPISNHLYFYWYRQILGQKVEFLVSFYNNEISEKSEIFDDQFSVERPDGSNFTLKIRSTKLEDSAMYFCASSEPAGGLADTQYFGPGTRLTVL.

V is TRBV7-9 and J is TRBJ1-2; D perhaps matches TRBD1 (5 bases). V lost 3 bases and J 6 bases, leaving 20 bases between the germline ends. The CDR3 is 16 residues long. Germline V gene sequence: CDR1 SEHNR, CDR2 FQNEAQ (reference sequence). CDR3 protein: CASSFGAGVPGDGYTF. The CDR3 DNA sequence: TGTGCCAGCAGCTTTGGGGCAGGAGTCCCTGGGGATGGCTACACCTTC.

This clone was counted a single time. The chain links TRBV7-9 to TRBJ2-1; 12 bases are a match to TRBD2. The junction had 5 bases not matched to a gene; V was cut back by 2 bases and J by 9 bases. CDR3 length equals 15 residues. Germline-derived CDR1 and CDR2 are SEHNR and FQNEAQ (reference sequence). The CDR3 bases are TGTGCCAGCAGCTTACTAGCGGGAGGGCCTAGTGAGCAGTTCTTC. Protein product: CASSLLAGGPSEQFF.

The chain is built from TRBV5-4 and TRBJ1-1; 8 nucleotides align to TRBD1. The ends lost 4 bases at V and 1 base at J; junction bases unmatched: 6. The CDR3 is 15 amino acids. Per the germline V gene, CDR1 is SGHNT and CDR2 is YYREEE (reference sequence). The CDR3 coding sequence is TGTGCCAGCAGCATAGGGACAGGAGGGAACACTGAAGCTTTCTTT. This sequence encodes CASSIGTGGNTEAFF.

This chain connects TRBV7-6 to TRBJ2-2; 9 positions agree with TRBD1. J lost 4 bases, V lost 4 bases, and 4 bases had no gene match. Germline V lookup: CDR1 SGHVS, CDR2 FNYEAQ. CDR3 length: 15 amino acids. The CDR3 sequence is CASSSRQGVTGELFF. CDR3 bases: TGTGCCAGCAGCTCTAGACAGGGGGTCACCGGGGAGCTGTTTTTT.

The chain employs TRBV2 and TRBJ1-1, with 7 bases fitting TRBD1. The CDR3 totals 15 residues. In germline, CDR1 is SNHLY, CDR2 FYNNEI. V lost 2 bases to trimming and J lost 1 base; unmatched junction nucleotides: 4. The CDR3 spells CASSEPTGENTEAFF. The CDR3 bases are TGTGCCAGCAGTGAACCTACAGGGGAGAACACTGAAGCTTTCTTT.

This sequence joins TRBV6-2 or TRBV6-3 and TRBJ2-5; weak D call: TRBD1 (6 bases). The V gene's germline CDR1 is MNHEY and CDR2 SVGEGT. This CDR3 contains 12 residues. With 4 bases removed from V and 4 bases from J, the gap between germline ends came to 7 bases. CDR3 region: CASSSGAETQYF. CDR3 bases: TGTGCCAGCAGTTCAGGGGCAGAGACCCAGTACTTC.

The rearrangement joins TRBV2 to TRBJ2-7; no firm D call. Trimming cost V 6 bases and J 0 bases, with 15 bases left between them. The CDR3 length is 15 residues. Germline V gives CDR1 SNHLY, CDR2 FYNNEI. The CDR3 sequence is CASRTRPISSYEQYF. For the CDR3, the DNA is TGTGCCAGCAGGACGAGGCCTATATCCTCCTACGAGCAGTACTTC.

The rearrangement links TRBV3-1 (or the pseudogene TRBV3-2) to TRBJ2-2, with TRBD2 identical over 13 bases. The ends lost 2 bases at V and 7 bases at J; junction bases unmatched: 4. CDR1 is LGHDT and CDR2 is YNNKEL in the germline V gene (reference sequence). The CDR3 is 16 amino acids. DNA of the CDR3: TGTGCCAGCAGCCAAAGACTAGCGGGAGGAAACGGGGAGCTGTTTTTT. Its translation: CASSQRLAGGNGELFF.

The rearrangement joins TRBV6-5 to TRBJ1-2; D remains ambiguous. Germline assignment: CDR1 MNHEY and CDR2 SVGAGI. V was shortened by 4 bases and J by 2 bases, with 8 bases between the two germline ends. This CDR3 is built from 13 residues. The CDR3 region has the DNA TGTGCCAGCAGTTCACACAGCAACTATGGCTACACCTTC. As protein: CASSSHSNYGYTF.

The count of this clone is one. The rearrangement uses TRBV5-3 and TRBJ1-1; 7 bases are a match to TRBD1. TRBV5-3 qualifies as an ORF whose function is uncertain. The CDR3 extends over 14 amino acids. V lost 0 bases to trimming and J lost 2 bases; unmatched junction nucleotides: 1. The CDR3 protein is CARSLGDRNTEAFF. CDR3 coding DNA: TGTGCCAGAAGCTTGGGGGACAGAAACACTGAAGCTTTCTTT.

The gene calls are TRBV5-1 and TRBJ1-4; 10 bases match TRBD1. Germline values: CDR1 SGHRS, CDR2 YFSETQ. The CDR3 is 15 amino acids. Germline trimming cut 4 bases from V and 7 bases from J; bases unmatched to any gene: 7. The CDR3 DNA follows: TGCGCCAGCAGCCGAGACGGGACAGGGGCTGAAAAACTGTTTTTT. This translates into CASSRDGTGAEKLFF.

The V gene is TRBV30, the J gene TRBJ2-1, with TRBD2 matching 15 bases. The CDR3 extends over 18 amino acids. The germline V gene encodes CDR1 GTSNPN and CDR2 SVGIG (reference sequence). The junction had 12 bases not matched to a gene; V was cut back by 4 bases and J by 5 bases. CDR3: CAWTLGKGTSGRNNEQFF. As DNA, the CDR3 is TGTGCCTGGACCTTGGGAAAAGGGACTAGCGGGAGGAACAATGAGCAGTTCTTC.

This chain links TRBV18 with TRBJ1-4; TRBD1 aligns across 7 bases. The CDR3 spans 16 residues. Trimming at V came to 2 bases and at J to 4 bases, leaving 7 bases not matched to a gene. Germline loops: CDR1 KGHSH, CDR2 LQKENI. The CDR3 here is CASSPSVAGGNEKLFF. As DNA, the CDR3 is TGTGCCAGCTCACCATCGGTTGCAGGGGGTAATGAAAAACTGTTTTTT.

The J gene is TRBJ2-7, the V gene TRBV6-2 or TRBV6-3; 7 nucleotides match TRBD1. V trimming: 5 bases; J trimming: 1 base; junction bases outside the gene matches: 14. The germline CDR1 and CDR2 sequences are MNHEY and SVGEGT. The CDR3 length is 17 residues. The CDR3 is CASSIHWGQKSSYEQYF. CDR3 in DNA: TGTGCCAGCAGTATACACTGGGGACAGAAAAGTTCCTACGAGCAGTACTTC.

The chain carries TRBV11-2 and TRBJ2-3, with a possible D match to TRBD2 (5 bases). This CDR3 is built from 14 residues. Between the trimmed V and J ends, which lost 4 bases and 5 bases, there was a span of 13 bases. The germline V gene encodes CDR1 SGHAT and CDR2 FQNNGV. This CDR3 is CASSSTMNQDTQYF. The CDR3 region has the DNA TGTGCCAGCAGCTCGACTATGAACCAAGATACGCAGTATTTT.

The J gene is TRBJ2-5, the V gene TRBV6-4; a weak D match, TRBD1 (6 bases). V shed 6 bases and J shed 3 bases, with 17 bases lying between them. The germline gives CDR1 MRHNA, CDR2 SNTAGT. The CDR3 has 15 amino acids. The chain's CDR3 is CASRPQTGRKETQYF. CDR3 sequence (DNA): TGTGCCAGCAGGCCACAGACAGGAAGAAAAGAGACCCAGTACTTC.